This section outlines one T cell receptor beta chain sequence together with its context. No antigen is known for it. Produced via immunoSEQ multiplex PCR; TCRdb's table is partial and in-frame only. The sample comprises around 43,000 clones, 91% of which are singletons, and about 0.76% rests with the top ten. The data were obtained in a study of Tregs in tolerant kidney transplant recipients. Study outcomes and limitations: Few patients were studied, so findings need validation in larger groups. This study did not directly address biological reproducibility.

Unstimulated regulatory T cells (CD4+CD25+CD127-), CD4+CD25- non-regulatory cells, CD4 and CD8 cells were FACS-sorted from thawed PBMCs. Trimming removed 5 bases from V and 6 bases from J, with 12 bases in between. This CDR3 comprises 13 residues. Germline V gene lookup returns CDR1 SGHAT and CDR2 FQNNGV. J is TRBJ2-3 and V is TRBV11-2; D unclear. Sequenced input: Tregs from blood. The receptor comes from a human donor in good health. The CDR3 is CASSVWAFDTQYF. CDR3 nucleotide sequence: TGTGCCAGCAGCGTCTGGGCCTTCGATACGCAGTATTTT.